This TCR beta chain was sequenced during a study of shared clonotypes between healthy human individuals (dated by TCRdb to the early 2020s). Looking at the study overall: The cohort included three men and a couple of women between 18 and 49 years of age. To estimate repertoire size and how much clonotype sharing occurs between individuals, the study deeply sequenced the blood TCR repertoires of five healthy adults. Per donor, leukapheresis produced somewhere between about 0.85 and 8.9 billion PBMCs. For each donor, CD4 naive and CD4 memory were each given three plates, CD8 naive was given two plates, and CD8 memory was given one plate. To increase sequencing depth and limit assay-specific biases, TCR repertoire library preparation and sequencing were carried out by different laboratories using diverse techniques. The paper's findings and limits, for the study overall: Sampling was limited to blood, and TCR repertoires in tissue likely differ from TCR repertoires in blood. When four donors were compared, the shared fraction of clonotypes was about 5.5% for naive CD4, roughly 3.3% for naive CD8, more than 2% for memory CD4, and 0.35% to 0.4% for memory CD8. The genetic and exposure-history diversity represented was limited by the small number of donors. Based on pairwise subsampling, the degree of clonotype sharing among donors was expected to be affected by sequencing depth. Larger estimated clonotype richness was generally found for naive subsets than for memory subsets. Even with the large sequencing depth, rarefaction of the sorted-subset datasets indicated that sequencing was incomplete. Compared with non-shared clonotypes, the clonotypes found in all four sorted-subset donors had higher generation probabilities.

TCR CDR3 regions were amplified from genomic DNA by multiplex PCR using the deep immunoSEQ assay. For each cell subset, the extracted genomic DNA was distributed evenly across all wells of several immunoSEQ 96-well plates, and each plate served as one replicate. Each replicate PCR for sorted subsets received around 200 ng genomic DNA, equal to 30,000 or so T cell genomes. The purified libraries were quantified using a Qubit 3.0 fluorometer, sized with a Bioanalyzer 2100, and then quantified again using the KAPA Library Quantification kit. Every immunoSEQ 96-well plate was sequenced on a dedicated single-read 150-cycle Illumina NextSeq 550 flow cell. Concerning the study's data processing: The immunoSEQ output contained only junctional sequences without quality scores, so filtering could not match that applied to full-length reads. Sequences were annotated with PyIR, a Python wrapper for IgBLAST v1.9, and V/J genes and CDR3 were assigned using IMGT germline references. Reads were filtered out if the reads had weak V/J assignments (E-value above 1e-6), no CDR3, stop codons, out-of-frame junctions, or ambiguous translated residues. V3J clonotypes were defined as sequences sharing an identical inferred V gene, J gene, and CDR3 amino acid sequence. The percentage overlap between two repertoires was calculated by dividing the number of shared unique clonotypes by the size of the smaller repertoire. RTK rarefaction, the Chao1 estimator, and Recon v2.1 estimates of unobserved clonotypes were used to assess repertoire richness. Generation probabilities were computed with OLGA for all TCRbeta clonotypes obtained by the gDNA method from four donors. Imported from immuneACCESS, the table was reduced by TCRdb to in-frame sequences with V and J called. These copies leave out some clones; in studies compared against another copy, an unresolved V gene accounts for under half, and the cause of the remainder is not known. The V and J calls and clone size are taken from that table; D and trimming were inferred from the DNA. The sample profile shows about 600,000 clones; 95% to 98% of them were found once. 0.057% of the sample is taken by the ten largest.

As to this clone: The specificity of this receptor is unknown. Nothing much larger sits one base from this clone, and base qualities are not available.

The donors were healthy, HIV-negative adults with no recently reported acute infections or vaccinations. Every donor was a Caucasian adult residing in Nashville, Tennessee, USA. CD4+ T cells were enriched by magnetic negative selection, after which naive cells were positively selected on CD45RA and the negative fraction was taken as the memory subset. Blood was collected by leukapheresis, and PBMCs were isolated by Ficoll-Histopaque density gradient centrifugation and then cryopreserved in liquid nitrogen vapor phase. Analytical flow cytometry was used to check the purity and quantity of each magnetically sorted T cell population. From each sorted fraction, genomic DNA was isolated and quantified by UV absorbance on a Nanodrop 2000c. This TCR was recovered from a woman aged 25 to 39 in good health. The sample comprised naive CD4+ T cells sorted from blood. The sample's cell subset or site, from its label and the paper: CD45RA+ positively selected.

The CDR3 is CASGRGKTYEQYF. In nucleotides, the sequence is TGTGCCAGCGGTAGAGGAAAAACCTACGAGCAGTACTTC. The sequence joins TRBV7-9 to TRBJ2-7; the D segment cannot be called with confidence. The CDR3 starts with the cysteine, ends with the phenylalanine, and has 13 residues. The kept DNA is CDR3 alone, 39 bases in frame from the first base. From the germline V gene (reference sequence), CDR1 is SEHNR and CDR2 is FQNEAQ. V and J are truncated by 8 bases and 2 bases respectively, leaving an intervening sequence of 13 bases.